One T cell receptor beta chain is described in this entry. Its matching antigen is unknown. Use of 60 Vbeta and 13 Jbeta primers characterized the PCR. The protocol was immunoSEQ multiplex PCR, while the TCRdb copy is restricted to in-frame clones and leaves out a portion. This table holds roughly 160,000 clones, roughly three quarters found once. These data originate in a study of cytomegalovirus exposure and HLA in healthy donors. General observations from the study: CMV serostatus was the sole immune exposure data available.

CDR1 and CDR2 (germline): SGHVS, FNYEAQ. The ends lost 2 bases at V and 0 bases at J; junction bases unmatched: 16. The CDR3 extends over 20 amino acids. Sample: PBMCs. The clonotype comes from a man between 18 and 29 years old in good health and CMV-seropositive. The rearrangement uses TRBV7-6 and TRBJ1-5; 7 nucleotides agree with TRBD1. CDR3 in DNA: TGTGCCAGCAGCTTAACCCCGTTGGAGCAGGGGGGACATAGCAATCAGCCCCAGCATTTT. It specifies CASSLTPLEQGGHSNQPQHF.